One sample yielded the 21 T cell receptor beta chains listed below, sequenced in a study of spatial heterogeneity in lung cancer. TCRdb passed the 5' RACE reads through MiXCR, listing each CDR3 protein once. This table has 60,000 to 65,000 distinct CDR3 sequences, approximately 8.9% appearing once. The time point was: sample taken at primary tumor resection. Sequencing covered unsorted whole RNA taken from tumor, nontumor lung or frozen PBMC. The sequenced sample was PBMCs, obtained at surgery. The receptors stem from a female donor with early-stage non-small cell lung cancer.

This clonotype was observed many times. CDR3 in amino acids: CASSIDREWNTEAFF. DNA for the CDR3: TGTGCCAGCAGCATAGACAGGGAGTGGAACACTGAAGCTTTCTTT. The gene calls are TRBV5-6 and TRBJ1-1, with 7 bases identical to TRBD1. The junction had 7 bases not matched to a gene; V was cut back by 4 bases and J by 1 base. Germline-derived CDR1 and CDR2 are SGHDT and YYEEEE. The CDR3 sequence is 15 residues long.

This clonotype was seen at least ten times. The chain uses TRBV20-1 and TRBJ2-1; 13 nucleotides align to TRBD2. The germline CDR1 and CDR2 sequences are DFQATT and SNEGSKA (reference sequence). Trimming took 6 bases from V and 6 from J; bases not matched to a gene: 5. The CDR3 has 14 amino acids. The CDR3 loop reads CSADGLAGVNEQFF. DNA for the CDR3: TGCAGTGCGGATGGACTAGCGGGAGTCAATGAGCAGTTCTTC.

The sample holds many counts of this clonotype. The chain is built from TRBV28 and TRBJ2-5, with D unresolved. The CDR3 is 12 residues long. The V and J ends lost 1 base and 3 bases respectively, with 3 bases between them. Germline loops: CDR1 MDHEN, CDR2 SYDVKM. CDR3 loop: CASSLFEETQYF. Written as DNA, the CDR3 is TGTGCCAGCAGTTTATTCGAAGAGACCCAGTACTTC.

This clonotype was observed at least ten times. The rearrangement links TRBV6-2 or TRBV6-3 to TRBJ2-5, with 9 bases identical to TRBD2. CDR3 size: 13 residues. With V trimmed by 8 bases and J by 3 bases, 4 bases remained unmatched. Germline V CDR1 and CDR2: MNHEY, SVGEGT. DNA of the CDR3: TGTGCCAGCCATGGGACTAGCAAAGAGACCCAGTACTTC. It is translated as CASHGTSKETQYF.

This clonotype appeared many times. The V call is TRBV28, the J call TRBJ1-1, with D unresolved. Trimming took off 11 bases at V and 1 base at J, with 11 bases between the two ends. This CDR3 spans 12 amino acids. Germline loops: CDR1 MDHEN, CDR2 SYDVKM. The CDR3 spells CAVYPRNTEAFF. The DNA of the CDR3 is TGTGCCGTATACCCTCGGAACACTGAAGCTTTCTTT.

This clonotype appeared many times. CDR3 sequence: CASSLPMGQLNTEAFF. Here the CDR3 DNA reads TGTGCCAGCAGCTTACCGATGGGACAGCTGAACACTGAAGCTTTCTTT. This rearrangement joins TRBV7-2 to TRBJ1-1; TRBD1 matches at 7 bases. After removal of 2 bases from V and 0 bases from J, the junction contained 6 bases not matched to a gene. In germline, CDR1 is SGHTA, CDR2 FQGNSA. The CDR3 contains 16 residues.

The CDR3 DNA is TGTGCCACCTCCAGGGGATCGAACACTGAAGCTTTCTTT. As protein: CATSRGSNTEAFF. The chain recombines TRBV15 with TRBJ1-1, with D possibly being TRBD1 (6 bases). Germline CDR1 LNHNV, CDR2 YYDKDF (reference sequence). The CDR3 contains 13 residues. The V gene lost 8 bases and the J gene lost 1 base, with 11 bases spanning the gap.

DNA of the CDR3: TGTGCCACCAGTGGAGTAGACTCTGGGGCCAACGTCCTGACTTTC. It is translated as CATSGVDSGANVLTF. V and J are TRBV24-1 and TRBJ2-6; no clear D gene. CDR1 and CDR2 from the germline V gene are KGHDR and SFDVKD. The CDR3 runs to 15 residues. Trimming took off 5 bases at V and 0 bases at J, with 7 bases between the two ends.

J is TRBJ1-5 and V is TRBV27; the match to TRBD1 covers 11 bases. Germline V CDR1 and CDR2: MNHEY, SMNVEV (reference sequence). The CDR3 has 14 amino acids. V shed 6 bases, J shed 6 bases, and the junction held 4 bases outside the gene matches. The CDR3 coding sequence is TGTGCCAGCAGCACGGACAGGGGGCTTCAGCCCCAGCATTTT. It specifies CASSTDRGLQPQHF.

Many counts were recorded for this clonotype. The chain couples TRBV20-1 to TRBJ2-7; D is ambiguous. V lost 2 bases to trimming and J lost 2 bases, with 7 bases between them. Germline V CDR1 and CDR2: DFQATT, SNEGSKA (reference sequence). CDR3 size: 12 residues. The CDR3 coding sequence is TGCAGTGCTAGAATCGATACCTACGAGCAGTACTTC. It specifies CSARIDTYEQYF.

The CDR3 spells CASSKAGEAETTNEKLFF. The CDR3 DNA reads as TGTGCCAGCAGCAAAGCGGGGGAAGCGGAGACAACTAATGAAAAACTGTTTTTT. The chain carries TRBV21-1 and TRBJ1-4. TRBV21-1 corresponds to a pseudogene. This CDR3 is built from 18 residues.

The chain uses TRBV12-3 or TRBV12-4 and TRBJ2-5; D not certain. The length of the CDR3 is 12 residues. V lost 0 bases to trimming and J lost 7 bases, with 6 bases between them. The DNA of the CDR3 is TGTGCCAGCAGTTTAGCATCGGGGACCCAGTACTTC. It specifies CASSLASGTQYF.

Many counts were recorded for this clonotype. This chain links TRBV4-1 with TRBJ1-2; D ambiguous. Germline V gene lookup returns CDR1 MGHRA and CDR2 YSYEKL. This CDR3 region has 14 residues. Trimming took 0 bases from V and 3 from J, leaving 8 bases between them. CDR3 sequence (DNA): TGCGCCAGCAGCCAAGACCCTTGGGACTATGGCTACACCTTC. It codes for CASSQDPWDYGYTF.

This clonotype was seen a handful of times. The V gene is TRBV2, the J gene TRBJ2-1; the D is unclear. Trimming took off 6 bases at V and 5 bases at J, with 11 bases between the two ends. This CDR3 region has 13 residues. Germline lookup yields CDR1 SNHLY and CDR2 FYNNEI. The CDR3 region is CASSLVLDNEQFF. Here the CDR3 DNA reads TGTGCCAGCAGCCTAGTCCTTGACAATGAGCAGTTCTTC.

This clonotype was found many times. The genes are TRBV7-8 and TRBJ1-1; D gene ambiguous. The CDR3 is 11 amino acids. V was clipped by 6 bases and J by 6 bases, with 8 bases between them. Germline values: CDR1 SGHVS, CDR2 FQNEAQ. The CDR3 bases are TGTGCCAGCAGGCTAAGCTCTGAAGCTTTCTTT. Its translation: CASRLSSEAFF. Full variable domain (outside the CDR3, taken from reference TRBV7-8 and TRBJ1-1): GAGVSQSPRYKVAKRGQDVALRCDPISGHVSLFWYQQALGQGPEFLTYFQNEAQLDKSGLPSDRFFAERPEGSVSTLKIQRTQQEDSAVYLCASRLSSEAFFGQGTRLTVV.

This clonotype has a handful of counts. The chain recombines TRBV10-3 with TRBJ1-1; D gene ambiguous. The V end was cut by 3 bases, the J end by 3 bases, with 5 bases between. CDR3 length: 12 residues. CDR1 is ENHRY and CDR2 is SYGVKD in the germline V gene. The CDR3, as DNA: TGTGCCATCAGTGAATGGGACACTGAAGCTTTCTTT. Residues: CAISEWDTEAFF.

This chain connects TRBV12-3 or TRBV12-4 to TRBJ1-1; TRBD1 is a possible D gene (6 bases). V lost 3 bases and J lost 1, with 15 bases in between. The CDR3 consists of 16 residues. CDR3 in DNA: TGTGCCAGCAGTTTCCTCCCGGGGGCCGGGAACACTGAAGCTTTCTTT. This gives the protein CASSFLPGAGNTEAFF.

V and J are TRBV5-1 and TRBJ1-1; D is possibly TRBD1 (5 bases). V lost 2 bases to trimming and J lost 1 base, with 24 bases between them. Germline lookup yields CDR1 SGHRS and CDR2 YFSETQ. The CDR3 loop spans 19 amino acids. The DNA of the CDR3 is TGCGCCAGCAGCTTAACGGGTGCCGGGACCCAGACGGGGAACACTGAAGCTTTCTTT. Residues: CASSLTGAGTQTGNTEAFF.

This clonotype turned up a few times. This chain joins TRBV20-1 and TRBJ1-1; D might be TRBD1 (5 bases). The CDR3 sequence is 15 residues long. The germline V and J ends were trimmed by 3 bases and 1 base, with 15 bases remaining between them. Germline V CDR1 and CDR2: DFQATT, SNEGSKA (reference sequence). This CDR3 reads CSARKPSGTNTEAFF. DNA for the CDR3: TGCAGTGCTAGGAAACCTTCAGGGACGAACACTGAAGCTTTCTTT.

This rearrangement joins TRBV2 to TRBJ2-1; maybe TRBD2 (5 bases). The V end was cut by 3 bases, the J end by 7 bases, with 16 bases between. Germline V gives CDR1 SNHLY, CDR2 FYNNEI. The CDR3 is 15 amino acids. The CDR3 bases are TGTGCCAGCAGTGAGGGAACAGTGACGGGGAATGAGCAGTTCTTC. Amino acid sequence: CASSEGTVTGNEQFF.

In its sample, this clonotype was seen a few times. A read error may produce the germline difference seen at one junction end. The chain couples TRBV3-1 to TRBJ1-1, with 7 bases fitting TRBD1. The length of the CDR3 is 14 residues. Germline lookup yields CDR1 LGHDT and CDR2 YNNKEL (reference sequence). Here the CDR3 DNA reads TGTGCCAGCAGCCGAAAGACAGGGAACCCTGAAGCTTTCTTT. It yields the protein CASSRKTGNPEAFF.